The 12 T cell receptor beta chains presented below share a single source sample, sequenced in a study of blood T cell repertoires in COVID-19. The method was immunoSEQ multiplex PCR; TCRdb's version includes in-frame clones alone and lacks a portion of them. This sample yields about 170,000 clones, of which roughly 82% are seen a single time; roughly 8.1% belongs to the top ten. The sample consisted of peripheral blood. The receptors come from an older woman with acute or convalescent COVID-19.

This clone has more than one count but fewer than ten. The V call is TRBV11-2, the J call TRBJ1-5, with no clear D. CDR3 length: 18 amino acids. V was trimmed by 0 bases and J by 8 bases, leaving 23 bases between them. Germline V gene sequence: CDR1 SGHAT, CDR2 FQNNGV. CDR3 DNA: TGTGCCAGCAGCTTAGATCGGAGGGTCCTCTCCTGGCATGAGCCCCAGCATTTT. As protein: CASSLDRRVLSWHEPQHF. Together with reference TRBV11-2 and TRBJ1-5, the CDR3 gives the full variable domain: EAGVAQSPRYKIIEKRQSVAFWCNPISGHATLYWYQQILGQGPKLLIQFQNNGVVDDSQLPKDRFSAERLKGVDSTLKIQPAKLEDSAVYLCASSLDRRVLSWHEPQHFGDGTRLSIL.

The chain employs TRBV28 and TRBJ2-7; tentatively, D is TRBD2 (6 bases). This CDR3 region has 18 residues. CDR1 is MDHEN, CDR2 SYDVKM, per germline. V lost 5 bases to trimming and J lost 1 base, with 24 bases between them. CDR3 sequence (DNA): TGTGCCAGCAGTCCCTATTCCCTCCCGGGACTGACTTCCTACGAGCAGTACTTC. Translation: CASSPYSLPGLTSYEQYF.

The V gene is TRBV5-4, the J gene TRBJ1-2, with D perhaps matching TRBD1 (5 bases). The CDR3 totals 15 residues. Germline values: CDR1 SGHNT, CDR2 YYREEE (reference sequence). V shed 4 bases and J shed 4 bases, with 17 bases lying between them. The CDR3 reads CASSQGQGMIYGYTF. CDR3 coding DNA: TGTGCCAGCAGCCAAGGTCAGGGAATGATCTATGGCTACACCTTC. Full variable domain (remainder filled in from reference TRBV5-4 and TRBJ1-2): ETGVTQSPTHLIKTRGQQVTLRCSSQSGHNTVSWYQQALGQGPQFIFQYYREEENGRGNFPPRFSGLQFPNYSSELNVNALELDDSALYLCASSQGQGMIYGYTFGSGTRLTVV.

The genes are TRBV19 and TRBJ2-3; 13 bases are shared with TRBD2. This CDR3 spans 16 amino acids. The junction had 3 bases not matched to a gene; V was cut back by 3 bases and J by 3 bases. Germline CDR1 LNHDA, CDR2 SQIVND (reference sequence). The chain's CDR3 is CASSIGLAGETDTQYF. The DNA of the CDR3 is TGTGCCAGTAGTATCGGACTAGCGGGAGAAACAGATACGCAGTATTTT.

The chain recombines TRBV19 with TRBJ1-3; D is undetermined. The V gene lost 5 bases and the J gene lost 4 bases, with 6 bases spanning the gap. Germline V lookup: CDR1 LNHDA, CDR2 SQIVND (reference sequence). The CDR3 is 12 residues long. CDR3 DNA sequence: TGTGCCAGTAGTGAACTCGGAAACACCATATATTTT. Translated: CASSELGNTIYF.

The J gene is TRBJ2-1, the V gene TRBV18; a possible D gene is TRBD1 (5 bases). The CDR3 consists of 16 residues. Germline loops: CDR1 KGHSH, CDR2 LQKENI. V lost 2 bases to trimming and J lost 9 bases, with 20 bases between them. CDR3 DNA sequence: TGTGCCAGCTCACCAAATCGGCAGGGAAGTATGGGTGAGCAGTTCTTC. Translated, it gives CASSPNRQGSMGEQFF.

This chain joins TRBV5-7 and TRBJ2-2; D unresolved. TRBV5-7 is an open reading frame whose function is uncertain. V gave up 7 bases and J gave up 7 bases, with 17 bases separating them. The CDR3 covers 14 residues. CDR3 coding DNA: TGTGCCAGCCGGATCACAGCCTTGGGCGGGGAGCTGTTTTTT. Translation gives CASRITALGGELFF.

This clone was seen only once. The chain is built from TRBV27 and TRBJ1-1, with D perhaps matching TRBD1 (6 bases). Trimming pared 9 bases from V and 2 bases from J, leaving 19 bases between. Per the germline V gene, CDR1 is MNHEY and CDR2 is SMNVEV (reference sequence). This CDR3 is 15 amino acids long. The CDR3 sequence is CASFPPTGINTEAFF. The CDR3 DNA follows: TGTGCCAGTTTTCCCCCGACAGGTATCAACACTGAAGCTTTCTTT.

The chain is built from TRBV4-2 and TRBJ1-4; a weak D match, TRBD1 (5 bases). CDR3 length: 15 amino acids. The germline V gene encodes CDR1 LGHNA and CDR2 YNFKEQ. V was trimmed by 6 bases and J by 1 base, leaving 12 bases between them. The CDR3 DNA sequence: TGTGCCAGCAGTGGAACAAGGGGAACTAATGAAAAACTGTTTTTT. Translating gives CASSGTRGTNEKLFF.

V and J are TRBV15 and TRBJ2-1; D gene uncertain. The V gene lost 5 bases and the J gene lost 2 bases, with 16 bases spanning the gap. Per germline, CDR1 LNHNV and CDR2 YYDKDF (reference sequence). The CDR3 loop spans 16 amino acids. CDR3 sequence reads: CATSYGSSSPYNEQFF. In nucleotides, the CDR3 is TGTGCCACCAGCTACGGATCGTCTAGTCCCTACAATGAGCAGTTCTTC.

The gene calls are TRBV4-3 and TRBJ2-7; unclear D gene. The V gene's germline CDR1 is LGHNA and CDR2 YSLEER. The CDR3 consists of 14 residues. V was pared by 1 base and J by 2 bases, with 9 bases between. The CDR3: CASSQGLGAYEQYF. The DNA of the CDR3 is TGCGCCAGCAGCCAAGGGCTAGGAGCCTACGAGCAGTACTTC.

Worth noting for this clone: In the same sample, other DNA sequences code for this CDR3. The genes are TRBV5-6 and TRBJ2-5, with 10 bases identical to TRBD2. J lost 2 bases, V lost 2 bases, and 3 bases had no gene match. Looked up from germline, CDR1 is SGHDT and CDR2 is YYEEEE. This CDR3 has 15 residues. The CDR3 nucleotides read TGTGCCAGCAGCTTCGGACTAGCGGCGCAAGAGACCCAGTACTTC. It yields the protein CASSFGLAAQETQYF.